The source of this T cell receptor beta chain is a study of blood T cell repertoires in COVID-19 (TCRdb year 2020). Some background on the complete study: Samples from collaborators originated in the United States, Italy and Spain and spanned both the acute and convalescent phases of COVID-19. Samples were obtained from the ongoing ImmuneRACE study (first 160 participants) and from about 1,300 subjects provided by 6 global collaborators. The repertoires were released in a freely available public database intended as a resource for research on the immune response to SARS-CoV-2. HLA class I and class II types, where available, came from metadata supplied by the sample provider rather than from assay-based typing. Subjects who had been exposed to COVID-19, were actively infected with it, or had recovered from it provided the deeply sampled blood TCRbeta repertoires that made up the dataset. The prospective study material was composed of cDNA or gDNA derived from T cells, B-cell-depleted T cells, or PBMCs. Nearly every sample came with metadata listing a de-identified subject ID, COVID-19 status, age in years and sex.

Each collaborating institution followed its own protocols to collect whole blood in K2EDTA tubes. For TCRbeta analysis, collaborators shipped samples in one of three forms: frozen whole blood, isolated PBMCs, or DNA extracted from either of those sample types. TCRbeta CDR3 regions were amplified from genomic DNA by means of the immunoSEQ Assay, a bias-controlled multiplex PCR. Per the authors' processing: Nucleated cell counts per sample were estimated from amplification of reference gene primers within the assay. To quantify the absolute abundance of each unique TCRbeta CDR3 rearrangement, sequence reads were collapsed and filtered. For each sample, productive Simpson clonality was calculated by taking the square root of Simpson's diversity index across productive rearrangements. Imported from immuneACCESS, the table was reduced by TCRdb to in-frame sequences with V and J called. These copies leave out some clones; in studies compared against another copy, an unresolved V gene accounts for under half, and the cause of the remainder is not known. The D gene and trimming were derived from the DNA, and the V and J assignments and clone size from that table. For this sample there are around 140,000 clones; around 89% appear just once. Clones ranked in the top ten supply about 2% of the sample.

Points the paper makes about the study in general: The quantity of clinical and demographic metadata differed by source and by participant and was supplied without curation.

Turning to this clone: The clone's antigen remains unknown. No much larger clone is present one base from it, and per-base qualities are unavailable.

The receptor comes from a man aged 70 or older with active COVID-19. The specimen was peripheral blood.

The CDR3 region has the sequence CASSPLRKGGGPESSYEQYF. The DNA reads TGTGCCAGCAGCCCCCTTCGGAAGGGCGGGGGCCCTGAAAGCTCCTACGAGCAGTACTTC. The rearrangement combines TRBV14 with TRBJ2-7; D gene: possibly TRBD2, on 7 matching bases. From its cysteine to its phenylalanine, the CDR3 spans 20 amino acids. Of all the DNA, just the CDR3 is kept, 60 bases in frame from base 1. The junction carries 28 bases between V and J, which are trimmed by 4 bases and 0 bases respectively. Sequences SGHDN (CDR1) and FVKESK (CDR2) are obtained from the germline V gene. With the portions outside the CDR3 filled from the reference TRBV14 and TRBJ2-7 genes, the complete variable region becomes EAGVTQFPSHSVIEKGQTVTLRCDPISGHDNLYWYRRVMGKEIKFLLHFVKESKQDESGMPNNRFLAERTGGTYSTLKVQPAELEDSGVYFCASSPLRKGGGPESSYEQYFGPGTRLTVT.